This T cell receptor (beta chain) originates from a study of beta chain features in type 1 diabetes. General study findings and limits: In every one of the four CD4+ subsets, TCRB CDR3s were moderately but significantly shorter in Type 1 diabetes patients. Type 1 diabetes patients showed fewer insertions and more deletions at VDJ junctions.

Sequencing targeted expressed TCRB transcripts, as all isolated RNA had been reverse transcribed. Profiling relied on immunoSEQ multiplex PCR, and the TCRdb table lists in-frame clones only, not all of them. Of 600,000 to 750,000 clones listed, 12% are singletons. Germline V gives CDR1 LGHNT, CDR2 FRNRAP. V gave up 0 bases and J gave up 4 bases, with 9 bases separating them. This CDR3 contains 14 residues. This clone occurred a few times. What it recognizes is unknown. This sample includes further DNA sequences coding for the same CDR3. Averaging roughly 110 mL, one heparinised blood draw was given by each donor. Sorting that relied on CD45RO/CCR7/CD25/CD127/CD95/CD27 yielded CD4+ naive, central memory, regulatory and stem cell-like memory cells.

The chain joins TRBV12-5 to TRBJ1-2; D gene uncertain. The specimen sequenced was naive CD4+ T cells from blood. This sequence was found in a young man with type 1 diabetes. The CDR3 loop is CASGLVPASYGYTF. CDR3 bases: TGTGCTAGTGGTTTGGTACCGGCTTCCTATGGCTACACCTTC.